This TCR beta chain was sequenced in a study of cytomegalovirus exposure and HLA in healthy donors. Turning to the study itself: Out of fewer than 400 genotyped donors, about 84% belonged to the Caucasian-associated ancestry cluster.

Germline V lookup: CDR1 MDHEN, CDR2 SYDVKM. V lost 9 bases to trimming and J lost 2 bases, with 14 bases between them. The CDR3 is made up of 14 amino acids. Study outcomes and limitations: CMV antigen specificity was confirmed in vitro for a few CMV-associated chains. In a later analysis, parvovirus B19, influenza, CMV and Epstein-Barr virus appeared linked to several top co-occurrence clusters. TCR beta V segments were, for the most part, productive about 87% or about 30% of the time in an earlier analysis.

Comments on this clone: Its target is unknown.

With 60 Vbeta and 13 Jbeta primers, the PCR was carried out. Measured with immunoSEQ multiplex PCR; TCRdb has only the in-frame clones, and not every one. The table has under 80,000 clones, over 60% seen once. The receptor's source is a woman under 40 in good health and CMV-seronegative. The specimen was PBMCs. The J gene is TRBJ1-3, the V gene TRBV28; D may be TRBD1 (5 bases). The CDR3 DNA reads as TGTGCCAGTTCATGGGGGGGAACTGGAAACACCATATATTTT. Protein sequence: CASSWGGTGNTIYF.